The 9 T cell receptor beta chains listed next were all sequenced from one sample in a study of T cell changes during pregnancy in multiple sclerosis. Using immunoSEQ multiplex PCR, the repertoire was profiled, and TCRdb retains in-frame clones only, with some absent. The sample lists more than 25,000 clones, around nine tenths occurring once. Sequenced here: CD8+ T cells from peripheral blood mononuclear cells, sampled after pregnancy. Receptors originate from a female donor with multiple sclerosis, enrolled in a pregnancy study.

The chain has TRBV5-8 and TRBJ1-3, with TRBD1 as a possible D gene (6 bases). This CDR3 is built from 14 residues. V was shortened by 4 bases and J by 3 bases, with 11 bases between the two germline ends. CDR1 and CDR2 from the germline V gene are SGHTS and YDEGEE. CDR3 DNA sequence: TGTGCCAGCAGCGAGGACAGTCGTGGAAACACCATATATTTT. It translates to CASSEDSRGNTIYF. Drawing the rest from reference TRBV5-8 and TRBJ1-3, the complete variable domain is EAGVTQSPTHLIKTRGQQATLRCSPISGHTSVYWYQQALGLGLQFLLWYDEGEERNRGNFPPRFSGRQFPNYSSELNVNALELEDSALYLCASSEDSRGNTIYFGEGSWLTVV.

The chain is built from TRBV10-2 and TRBJ1-2; D is undetermined. The CDR3 spans 15 residues. Germline values: CDR1 WSHSY, CDR2 SAAADI. V dropped 0 bases and J dropped 1 base, with 9 bases sitting between them. The CDR3 protein is CASSESTDYNYGYTF. DNA for the CDR3: TGCGCCAGCAGTGAGTCGACTGACTATAACTATGGCTACACCTTC.

The chain recombines TRBV29-1 with TRBJ2-3; maybe TRBD2 (6 bases). Deletions cut 2 bases from V and 3 bases from J, with 15 bases between. This CDR3 comprises 15 residues. Germline values: CDR1 SQVTM, CDR2 ANQGSEA. This CDR3 reads CSVEKRELVTDTQYF. The CDR3 bases are TGCAGCGTTGAAAAACGGGAGTTGGTGACAGATACGCAGTATTTT.

The chain combines TRBV9 with TRBJ2-5; D is perhaps TRBD2 (6 bases). Per the germline V gene, CDR1 is SGDLS and CDR2 is YYNGEE. The V end was cut by 1 base, the J end by 0 bases, with 10 bases between. The CDR3 is 15 residues long. This chain's CDR3 is CASSVISGNQETQYF. In DNA form, the CDR3 reads TGTGCCAGCAGCGTAATTAGCGGCAACCAAGAGACCCAGTACTTC.

This clone was detected only once. The J gene is TRBJ2-3, the V gene TRBV4-1; 8 bases line up with TRBD1. The CDR3 spans 17 residues. V was pared by 0 bases and J by 3 bases, with 8 bases of the junction left unmatched. Germline V CDR1 and CDR2: MGHRA, YSYEKL. The CDR3 sequence is CASSQDDRGKWTDTQYF. DNA for the CDR3: TGCGCCAGCAGCCAAGACGACAGGGGCAAATGGACAGATACGCAGTATTTT.

The J gene is TRBJ2-7, the V gene TRBV11-2; D perhaps matches TRBD2 (5 bases). The V gene lost 3 bases and the J gene lost 4 bases, with 10 bases spanning the gap. The germline V gene encodes CDR1 SGHAT and CDR2 FQNNGV. The CDR3 has 13 residues. The CDR3 sequence: CASSFGVGYEQYF. The DNA for the CDR3 is TGTGCCAGCAGCTTCGGGGTTGGATACGAGCAGTACTTC.

V gene TRBV15 combines with J gene TRBJ1-5; D ambiguous. V was cut by 3 bases and J by 4 bases, with 4 bases left in between. The CDR3 is 12 amino acids. Germline assignment: CDR1 LNHNV and CDR2 YYDKDF (reference sequence). CDR3 region: CATSSENQPQHF. The CDR3 bases are TGTGCCACCAGCAGCGAGAATCAGCCCCAGCATTTT.

The rearrangement joins TRBV4-3 to TRBJ1-1, with D tentatively TRBD1 (6 bases). This CDR3 spans 15 amino acids. V dropped 0 bases and J dropped 4 bases, with 12 bases sitting between them. Germline lookup yields CDR1 LGHNA and CDR2 YSLEER. The CDR3 reads CASSQDSGVTTEAFF. The CDR3 nucleotides are TGCGCCAGCAGCCAAGATTCAGGGGTGACCACTGAAGCTTTCTTT.

Written as DNA, the CDR3 is TGTGCCAGCAGCTTAGACCCGAACACCTTCACAGATACGCAGTATTTT. The encoded protein is CASSLDPNTFTDTQYF. The genes are TRBV13 and TRBJ2-3; D uncertain. Germline V lookup: CDR1 PRHDT, CDR2 FYEKMQ (reference sequence). V dropped 1 base and J dropped 2 bases, with 13 bases sitting between them. The length of the CDR3 is 16 residues.